This TCR beta chain was captured by sequencing in a study of T cell responses to AZD1222 COVID-19 vaccine (dated by TCRdb to the early 2020s). General notes on the study: TCR sequencing was performed for fewer than 250 trial participants, of whom around 200 were given two doses of AZD1222 and around 25 were given two doses of MenACWY control vaccine. Trial participants were enrolled by age into subgroups of 18-55, 56-69 and 70-plus years, and around 150, 29 and 61 TCR-sequenced participants, respectively, were included in these subgroups.

Reading from cysteine to phenylalanine, the CDR3 counts 13 amino acids. Only the CDR3 DNA is retained, 39 bases long and in frame from the first base. From the germline V gene, CDR1 is MNHNS and CDR2 is SASEGT. V loses 2 bases, J loses 1 base, and the germline ends lie 5 bases apart. A remark on this clone: No cognate antigen has been identified for it. Per-base qualities were not stored, and no clone one base away is much larger. The sample has other DNA sequences that encode this CDR3 too.

In light of the paper, this sample's time point label describes: about 28 days (+/-7) after the second vaccine dose. Because spike-specific TCR depth and breadth did not differ between the two schedules, AZD1222 recipients who got a second dose at roughly 4 weeks were pooled with those who got a second dose at roughly 12 weeks. Samples from vaccinated people were obtained from the UK trials COV001 and COV002, which included a single-blind randomized controlled phase 2/3 trial of AZD1222 (ChAdOx1 nCoV-19) in healthy adults. For TCRbeta chain sequencing, PBMC samples from trial participants were taken at day 0 and at day 28 after the second dose. The CDR3 regions of human TCRbeta chains were analyzed by immunosequencing. Per the authors' processing: Repertoire TCRs were checked for matches against a reference library of SARS-CoV-2-specific TCRs that had been generated using the MIRA antigen-specificity platform. Breadth was defined as the fraction of unique TCRs that were SARS-CoV-2-associated. Depth was defined as the fraction of total T cells that were SARS-CoV-2-associated. Using the MIRA data, each spike-specific TCR was assigned both to the spike region to which the TCR was reactive and to a CD4 or CD8 class. Log10-transformed breadth and depth values were compared by one-way ANOVA with Sidak's multiple comparisons tests. TCRdb provides this immuneACCESS table in a form limited to in-frame rearrangements. Some clones are lacking; in checked studies, under half of them reflect an unresolved V gene, and why the rest are absent is not known. V, J and clone size were drawn from that table, and D and trimming were deduced from the DNA. The sample table records roughly 75,000 clones; over 75% of these occur just once. Of the sample, less than 20% is held by the ten largest clones.

Results and caveats for the whole study, not just this receptor: The whole spike protein was spanned by vaccine-associated CD4 TCRs, and dominant responses were seen in regions 160-218 and 743-854. Conclusions about previously exposed vaccinees were limited because only a handful of AZD1222 recipients were SARS-CoV-2 seropositive at baseline. Reportedly, close to half of the unique spike-specific TCRs recognized epitopes lying outside the regions that are mutated in the B.1.351 and B.1.1.7 variants. In the small 56-69-year group, the increase in depth fell short of significance, most likely because of low power. Because no day 14 peak-response samples were available, the repertoires could be characterized only after the peak T cell response. After two AZD1222 doses, spike-specific TCR breadth and depth were significantly higher than at day 0 and than in MenACWY recipients. Participants were mostly white British, with more females than males. The authors suggested clonal diversity may have been underestimated.

This TCR was recovered from an adult who received the AZD1222 COVID-19 vaccine. This sample comprised peripheral blood, obtained 28 days after the second AZD1222 dose. Recombination joined TRBV6-1 with TRBJ1-1; the D gene lacks a confident call. For the CDR3, the sequence is CASSEQENTEAFF. At the DNA level, the sequence is TGTGCCAGCAGTGAACAGGAGAACACTGAAGCTTTCTTT.